The 18 T cell receptor beta chains listed next were all sequenced from one sample in a study of OX40 agonist ivuxolimab in advanced cancers. The method was the immunoSEQ multiplex PCR assay. TCRdb limited this immuneACCESS table to in-frame rearrangements with V and J called. A share of clones is missing; checked studies link under half to unresolved V genes, and the rest is unexplained. Across this sample there are some 70,000 clones, with approximately 90% seen only once. The ten largest clonotypes hold more than 0.85% of the sample. The starting material was CD4+ or CD8+ T cells sorted from blood, obtained in a trial of the OX40 agonist ivuxolimab. The source of these receptors is an adult with an advanced solid tumor such as melanoma, head and neck, liver or kidney cancer.

The rearrangement joins TRBV2 to TRBJ1-3; TRBD1 matches 7 bases. The germline V gene has CDR1 SNHLY and CDR2 FYNNEI. The CDR3 sequence is 13 residues long. J gave up 4 bases and V 7 bases, and 4 bases lay outside the gene matches. The CDR3 sequence is CASKEGAGNTIYF. The CDR3 DNA follows: TGTGCCAGCAAGGAGGGGGCAGGAAACACCATATATTTT.

The rearrangement joins TRBV19 to TRBJ2-1, with D possibly being TRBD1 (8 bases). Germline V CDR1 and CDR2: LNHDA, SQIVND (reference sequence). The CDR3 spans 16 residues. V was pared by 10 bases and J by 7 bases, with 26 bases between. The CDR3 nucleotides read TGTGCCACGAGGACAGGGAGAAACGGGAGGAGGAATGAGCAGTTCTTC. Translation: CATRTGRNGRRNEQFF.

The gene calls are TRBV21-1 and TRBJ2-7; the table names TRBD1, a call not compared with the DNA. TRBV21-1 is a pseudogene. This CDR3 is built from 17 residues. This CDR3 reads CASSKPVGSQFSYEQYF. The CDR3, as DNA: TGTGCCAGCAGCAAACCTGTGGGCAGCCAGTTCTCCTACGAGCAGTACTTC.

CDR3 in DNA: TGCGCCAGCAGTGGACAGGAGGGTGAAGCTTTCTTT. Translation gives CASSGQEGEAFF. The rearrangement links TRBV10-1 to TRBJ1-1; D might be TRBD1 (6 bases). Germline CDR1 and CDR2: WNHNN and SYGVQD (reference sequence). The CDR3 has 12 amino acids. Trimming pared 4 bases from V and 7 bases from J, leaving 10 bases between.

The gene calls are TRBV5-1 and TRBJ2-3, with 14 bases aligning to TRBD2. The CDR3 runs to 19 residues. Trimming cost V 4 bases and J 2 bases; bases outside gene matches: 12. CDR1 and CDR2 from the germline V gene are SGHRS and YFSETQ. CDR3: CASSGGLAGGRGITDTQYF. The CDR3 DNA reads as TGCGCCAGCAGCGGTGGACTAGCGGGGGGCCGAGGGATCACAGATACGCAGTATTTT.

This chain links TRBV5-1 with TRBJ1-3, with D possibly matching TRBD1 (5 bases). Germline V CDR1 and CDR2: SGHRS, YFSETQ. This CDR3 contains 14 residues. Trimming removed 0 bases from V and 4 bases from J, with 8 bases in between. The CDR3 nucleotides are TGCGCCAGCAGCTTGGAGGCAGGGGGAAACACCATATATTTT. As protein: CASSLEAGGNTIYF.

The gene calls are TRBV5-4 and TRBJ2-7; 10 nucleotides match TRBD1. This CDR3 spans 15 amino acids. From germline, CDR1 is SGHNT and CDR2 YYREEE (reference sequence). Losses at the gene ends were 3 bases for V and 2 bases for J; bases not matched to a gene: 5. The CDR3 spells CASSSWDRGTYEQYF. CDR3 nucleotide sequence: TGTGCCAGCAGCTCCTGGGACAGGGGAACCTACGAGCAGTACTTC.

The rearrangement uses TRBV10-1 and TRBJ2-7; D gene unclear. CDR3 length: 12 amino acids. CDR1 and CDR2 from the germline V gene are WNHNN and SYGVQD (reference sequence). The germline V and J ends were trimmed by 5 bases and 4 bases, with 9 bases remaining between them. As DNA, the CDR3 is TGCGCCAGCAGTCCCGGCGGATACGAGCAGTACTTC. Translating it yields CASSPGGYEQYF.

V and J are TRBV9 and TRBJ2-3, with D perhaps matching TRBD1 (5 bases). Germline CDR1 is SGDLS and CDR2 is YYNGEE. The CDR3 is 16 amino acids. V lost 4 bases, J lost 4 bases, and 19 bases lay in between. The CDR3 nucleotides read TGTGCCAGCAGCCTGGCCCCAGGGATAGGGGCAGATACGCAGTATTTT. Translating gives CASSLAPGIGADTQYF. Based on the CDR3 plus reference TRBV9 and TRBJ2-3, the full variable domain is DSGVTQTPKHLITATGQRVTLRCSPRSGDLSVYWYQQSLDQGLQFLIQYYNGEERAKGNILERFSAQQFPDLHSELNLSSLELGDSALYFCASSLAPGIGADTQYFGPGTRLTVL.

V gene TRBV7-9 combines with J gene TRBJ2-7, with 7 bases lining up with TRBD1. V gave up 2 bases and J gave up 2 bases; unmatched junction bases: 3. The CDR3 has 14 residues. Per the germline V gene, CDR1 is SEHNR and CDR2 is FQNEAQ (reference sequence). CDR3 DNA: TGTGCCAGCAGCTTAATGACAGGGACCTACGAGCAGTACTTC. Protein product: CASSLMTGTYEQYF.

The table lists this clone with a count of one. The V call is TRBV29-1, the J call TRBJ1-1, with 9 bases identical to TRBD1. The CDR3 contains 15 residues. V gave up 7 bases and J gave up 0 bases; unmatched junction bases: 9. CDR1 and CDR2 from the germline V gene are SQVTM and ANQGSEA. The CDR3 nucleotides are TGCAGCGCTCGGACAGGGGTAGGCATGAACACTGAAGCTTTCTTT. Translation gives CSARTGVGMNTEAFF. Full variable domain (remainder filled in from reference TRBV29-1 and TRBJ1-1): SAVISQKPSRDICQRGTSLTIQCQVDSQVTMMFWYRQQPGQSLTLIATANQGSEATYESGFVIDKFPISRPNLTFSTLTVSNMSPEDSSIYLCSARTGVGMNTEAFFGQGTRLTVV.

V and J are TRBV7-8 and TRBJ1-2; 9 bases fit TRBD1. The V gene's germline CDR1 is SGHVS and CDR2 FQNEAQ. The ends lost 4 bases at V and 4 bases at J; junction bases unmatched: 7. The CDR3 is 15 residues long. CDR3 loop: CASSSRDRVIYGYTF. Here the CDR3 DNA reads TGTGCCAGCAGCTCCCGGGACAGGGTGATCTATGGCTACACCTTC. Using reference TRBV7-8 and TRBJ1-2 for the parts outside the CDR3, the full variable domain is GAGVSQSPRYKVAKRGQDVALRCDPISGHVSLFWYQQALGQGPEFLTYFQNEAQLDKSGLPSDRFFAERPEGSVSTLKIQRTQQEDSAVYLCASSSRDRVIYGYTFGSGTRLTVV.

The chain recombines TRBV5-1 with TRBJ2-7; possibly TRBD1 for D (5 bases). The CDR3 covers 13 residues. V was clipped by 2 bases and J by 6 bases, with 12 bases between them. CDR1 and CDR2 from the germline V gene are SGHRS and YFSETQ. The CDR3 DNA reads TGCGCCAGCAGCTTTCAGGGTTCGGCCGAGCAGTACTTC. As protein: CASSFQGSAEQYF.

J is TRBJ2-7 and V is TRBV10-1; TRBD1 aligns across 10 bases. The CDR3 is 14 residues long. Trimming removed 4 bases from V and 7 bases from J; junction bases left unmatched: 7. In germline, CDR1 is WNHNN, CDR2 SYGVQD (reference sequence). The CDR3 DNA follows: TGCGCCAGCAGTGCGGGGACAGGGGCCCCGGAGCAGTACTTC. It is translated as CASSAGTGAPEQYF.

CDR3 sequence reads: CASSQDGQTSITIYF. The CDR3 region has the DNA TGCGCCAGCAGCCAAGACGGCCAAACTTCCATCACCATATATTTT. The chain links TRBV4-1 to TRBJ1-3; D gene ambiguous. Trimming removed 0 bases from V and 9 bases from J, with 15 bases in between. The CDR3 has 15 residues. Germline V CDR1 and CDR2: MGHRA, YSYEKL.

The chain has TRBV19 and TRBJ1-5, with TRBD1 identical over 9 bases. This CDR3 is 13 amino acids long. CDR1 is LNHDA and CDR2 is SQIVND in the germline V gene (reference sequence). The trim removed 8 bases at V and 7 bases at J, leaving 6 bases unmatched. CDR3 residues: CASEGQGRQPQHF. The CDR3 DNA is TGTGCCAGTGAAGGACAGGGGCGGCAGCCCCAGCATTTT.

This chain joins TRBV18 and TRBJ2-3; unclear D gene. Deletions cut 3 bases from V and 1 base from J, with 8 bases between. The CDR3 has 14 residues. Germline CDR1 reads KGHSH; CDR2 reads LQKENI. The CDR3: CASSPLPGTDTQYF. CDR3 nucleotides: TGTGCCAGCTCACCTCTACCGGGCACAGATACGCAGTATTTT.

Only one count was recorded for this clone. The chain joins TRBV27 to TRBJ1-1, with 8 bases identical to TRBD1. This CDR3 comprises 16 residues. The V gene end was trimmed by 5 bases and the J gene end by 2 bases; junction bases not matched to a gene: 10. CDR1 and CDR2 from the germline V gene are MNHEY and SMNVEV (reference sequence). The CDR3 sequence is CASSIRGGQDNTEAFF. The CDR3 bases are TGTGCCAGCAGTATAAGGGGGGGACAGGATAACACTGAAGCTTTCTTT.